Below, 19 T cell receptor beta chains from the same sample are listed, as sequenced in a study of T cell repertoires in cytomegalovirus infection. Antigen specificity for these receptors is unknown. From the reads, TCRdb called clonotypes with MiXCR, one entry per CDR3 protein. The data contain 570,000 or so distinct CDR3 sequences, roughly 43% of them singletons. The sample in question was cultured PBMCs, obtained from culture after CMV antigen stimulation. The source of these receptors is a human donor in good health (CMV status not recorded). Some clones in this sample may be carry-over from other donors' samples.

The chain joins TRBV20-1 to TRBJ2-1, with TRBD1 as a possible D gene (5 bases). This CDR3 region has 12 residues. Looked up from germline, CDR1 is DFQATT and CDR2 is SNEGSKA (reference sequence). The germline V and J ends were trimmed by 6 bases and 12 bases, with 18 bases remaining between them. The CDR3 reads CSAARGQGGQFF. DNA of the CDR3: TGCAGTGCCGCTAGGGGCCAGGGTGGGCAGTTCTTC.

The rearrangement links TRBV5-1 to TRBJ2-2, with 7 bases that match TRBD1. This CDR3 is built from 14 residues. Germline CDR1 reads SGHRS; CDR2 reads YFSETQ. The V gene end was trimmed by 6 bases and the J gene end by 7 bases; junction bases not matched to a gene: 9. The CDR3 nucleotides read TGCGCCAGCACCAGAGAGGGGGCCGGCGGGGAGCTGTTTTTT. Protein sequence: CASTREGAGGELFF.

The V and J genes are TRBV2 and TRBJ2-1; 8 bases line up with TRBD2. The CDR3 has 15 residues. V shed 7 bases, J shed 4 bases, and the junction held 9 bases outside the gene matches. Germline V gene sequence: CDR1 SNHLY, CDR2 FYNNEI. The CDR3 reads CASMMMAGGYNEQFF. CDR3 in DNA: TGTGCCAGCATGATGATGGCGGGGGGTTACAATGAGCAGTTCTTC.

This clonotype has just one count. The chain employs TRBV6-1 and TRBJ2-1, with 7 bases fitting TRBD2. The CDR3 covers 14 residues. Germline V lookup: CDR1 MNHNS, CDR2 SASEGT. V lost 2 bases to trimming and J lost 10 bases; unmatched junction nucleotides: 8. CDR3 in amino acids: CASSESGERREQFF. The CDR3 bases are TGTGCCAGCAGTGAAAGCGGGGAACGACGAGAGCAGTTCTTC.

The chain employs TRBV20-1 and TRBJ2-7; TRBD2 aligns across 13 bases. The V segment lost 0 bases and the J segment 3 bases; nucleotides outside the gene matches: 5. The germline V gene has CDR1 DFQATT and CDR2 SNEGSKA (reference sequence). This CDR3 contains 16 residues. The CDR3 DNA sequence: TGCAGTGCTAGAGAACTAGCGGGGGGGAGGAGCTACGAGCAGTACTTC. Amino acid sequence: CSARELAGGRSYEQYF.

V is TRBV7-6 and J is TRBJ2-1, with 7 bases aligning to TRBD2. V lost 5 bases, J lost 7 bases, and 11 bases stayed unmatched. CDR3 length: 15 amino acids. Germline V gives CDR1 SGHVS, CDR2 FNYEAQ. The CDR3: CASSKDRVRENEQFF. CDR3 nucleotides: TGTGCCAGCAGCAAAGACAGAGTGCGGGAGAATGAGCAGTTCTTC.

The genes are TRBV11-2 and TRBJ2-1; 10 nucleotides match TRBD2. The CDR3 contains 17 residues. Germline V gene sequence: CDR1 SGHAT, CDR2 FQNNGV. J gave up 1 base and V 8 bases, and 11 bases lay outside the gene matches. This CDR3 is CASHAISGRSSYNEQFF. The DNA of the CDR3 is TGTGCCAGCCACGCAATTAGCGGGAGGAGTTCCTACAATGAGCAGTTCTTC.

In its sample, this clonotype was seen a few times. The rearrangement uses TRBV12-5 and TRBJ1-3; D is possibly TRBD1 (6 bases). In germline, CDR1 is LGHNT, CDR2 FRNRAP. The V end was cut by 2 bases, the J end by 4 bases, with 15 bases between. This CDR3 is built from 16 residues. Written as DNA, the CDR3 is TGTGCTAGTGGTTTGCCAACTTCGGACAGCGGAAACACCATATATTTT. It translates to CASGLPTSDSGNTIYF.

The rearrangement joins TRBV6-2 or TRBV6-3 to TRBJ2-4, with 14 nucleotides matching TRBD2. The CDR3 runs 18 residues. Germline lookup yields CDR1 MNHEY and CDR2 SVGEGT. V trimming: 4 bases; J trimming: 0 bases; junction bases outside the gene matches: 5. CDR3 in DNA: TGTGCCAGCAGTTGGGGACTAGCGGGAGTTTTAGCCAAAAACATTCAGTACTTC. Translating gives CASSWGLAGVLAKNIQYF.

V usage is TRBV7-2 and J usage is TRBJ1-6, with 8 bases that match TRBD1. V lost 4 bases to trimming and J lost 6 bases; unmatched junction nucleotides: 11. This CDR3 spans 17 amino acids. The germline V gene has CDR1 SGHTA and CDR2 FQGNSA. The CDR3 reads CASSSWGRGQVNSPLHF. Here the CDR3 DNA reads TGTGCCAGCAGCTCCTGGGGGAGGGGACAGGTTAATTCACCCCTCCACTTT.

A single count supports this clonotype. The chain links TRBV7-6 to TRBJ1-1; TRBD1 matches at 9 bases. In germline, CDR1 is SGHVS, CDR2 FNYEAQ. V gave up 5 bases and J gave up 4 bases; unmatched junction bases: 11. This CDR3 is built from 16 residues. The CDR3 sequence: CASSPRTGVRGTEAFF. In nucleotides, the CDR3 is TGTGCCAGCAGCCCCCGGACAGGGGTTAGGGGCACTGAAGCTTTCTTT.

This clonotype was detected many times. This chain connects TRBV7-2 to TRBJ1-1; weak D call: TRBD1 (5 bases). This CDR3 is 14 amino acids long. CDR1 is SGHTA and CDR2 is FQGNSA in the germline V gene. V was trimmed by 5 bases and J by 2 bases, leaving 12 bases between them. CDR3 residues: CASSPNGGNTEAFF. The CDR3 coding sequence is TGTGCCAGCAGCCCTAATGGGGGTAACACTGAAGCTTTCTTT.

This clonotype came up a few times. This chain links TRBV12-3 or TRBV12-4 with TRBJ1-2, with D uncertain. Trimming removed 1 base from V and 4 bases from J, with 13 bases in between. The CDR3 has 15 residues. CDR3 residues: CASSLGAGDTYGYTF. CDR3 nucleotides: TGTGCCAGCAGTTTAGGAGCGGGAGATACCTATGGCTACACCTTC.

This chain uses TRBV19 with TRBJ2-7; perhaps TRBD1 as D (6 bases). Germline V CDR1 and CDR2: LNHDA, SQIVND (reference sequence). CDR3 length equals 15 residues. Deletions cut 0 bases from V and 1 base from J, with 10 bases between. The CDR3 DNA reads TGTGCCAGTAGTATAGATAAGCAGGGGTCCTACGAGCAGTACTTC. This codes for CASSIDKQGSYEQYF.

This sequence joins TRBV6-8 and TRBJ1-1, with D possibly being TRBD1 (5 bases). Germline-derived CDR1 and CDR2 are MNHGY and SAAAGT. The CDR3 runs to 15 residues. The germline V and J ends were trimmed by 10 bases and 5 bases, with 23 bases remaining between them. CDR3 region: CATEHPGRGGTEAFF. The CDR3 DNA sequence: TGTGCCACCGAACACCCCGGGAGGGGAGGGACTGAAGCTTTCTTT.

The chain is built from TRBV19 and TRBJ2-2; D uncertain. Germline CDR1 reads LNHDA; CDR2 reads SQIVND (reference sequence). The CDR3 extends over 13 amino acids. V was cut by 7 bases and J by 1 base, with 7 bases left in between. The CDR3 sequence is CASTDQNTGELFF. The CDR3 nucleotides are TGTGCCAGTACCGATCAGAACACCGGGGAGCTGTTTTTT.

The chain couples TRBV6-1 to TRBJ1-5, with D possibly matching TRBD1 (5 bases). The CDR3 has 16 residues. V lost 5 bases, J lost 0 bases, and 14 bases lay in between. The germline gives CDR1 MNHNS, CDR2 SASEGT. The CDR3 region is CASSRGTVHSNQPQHF. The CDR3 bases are TGTGCCAGCAGTCGGGGGACGGTTCATAGCAATCAGCCCCAGCATTTT.

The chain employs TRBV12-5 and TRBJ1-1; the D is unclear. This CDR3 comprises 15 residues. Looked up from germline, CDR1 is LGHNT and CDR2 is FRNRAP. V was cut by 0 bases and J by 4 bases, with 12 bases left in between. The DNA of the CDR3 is TGTGCTAGTGGTTTGGTGATAGGAGCAAGCACTGAAGCTTTCTTT. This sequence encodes CASGLVIGASTEAFF.

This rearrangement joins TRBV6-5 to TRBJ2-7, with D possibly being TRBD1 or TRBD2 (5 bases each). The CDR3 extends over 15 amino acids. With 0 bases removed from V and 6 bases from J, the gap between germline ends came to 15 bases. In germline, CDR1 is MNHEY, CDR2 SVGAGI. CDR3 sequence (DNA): TGTGCCAGCAGTTACTCGAGGGGTCCCCCCTCCGAGCAGTACTTC. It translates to CASSYSRGPPSEQYF.